Each of the 16 T cell receptor beta chains below was sequenced from the same sample in a study of regulatory T cells in long-lasting Graves disease. Investigators prepared the TCR beta libraries by applying iRepertoire HTBI primers and Arm-PCR of CDR3 regions. TCRdb re-called the multiplex PCR reads through MiXCR, storing one row per CDR3 protein. The sample has about 420,000 distinct CDR3 sequences, about a sixth seen once. Described time point: newly diagnosed GD, antithyroid drugs for less than 3 months. RNA from PBMCs was the source of the TCR library. This same sample was also part of a study on T cells in Graves' hyperthyroidism and ophthalmopathy.

The sample consisted of peripheral blood mononuclear cells (PBMCs), taken at new diagnosis, from a patient treated with antithyroid drugs. These receptors all stem from a young woman with Graves disease.

This chain connects TRBV28 to TRBJ1-5; 8 bases map to TRBD1. CDR1 is MDHEN, CDR2 SYDVKM, per germline. V shed 5 bases and J 5 bases; nucleotides not matched to a gene: 8. CDR3 size: 15 residues. This CDR3 is CASSGTGGIDQPQHF. The DNA of the CDR3 is TGTGCCAGCAGTGGGACAGGTGGGATCGATCAGCCCCAGCATTTT.

The CDR3 bases are TGTGCCAGCATGGCAGGGTCGATGGGCTATGGCTACACCTTC. It is translated as CASMAGSMGYGYTF. The J gene is TRBJ1-2, the V gene TRBV12-3 or TRBV12-4; D possibly corresponds to TRBD1 (5 bases). V lost 7 bases to trimming and J lost 4 bases, with 16 bases between them. This CDR3 has 14 amino acids.

The chain has TRBV5-5 and TRBJ1-3; D perhaps matches TRBD1 (5 bases). The CDR3 length is 20 residues. Deletions cut 0 bases from V and 0 bases from J, with 22 bases between. The germline gives CDR1 SGHKS, CDR2 YYEKEE (reference sequence). CDR3 loop: CASSLVWDPKPPFSGNTIYF. CDR3 bases: TGTGCCAGCAGCTTGGTTTGGGACCCTAAACCCCCTTTCTCTGGAAACACCATATATTTT.

This clonotype came up many times. CDR3 residues: CSVTPAGGTEAFF. The CDR3 nucleotides are TGCAGCGTCACACCCGCGGGGGGCACTGAAGCTTTCTTT. The chain is built from TRBV29-1 and TRBJ1-1, with a possible D match to TRBD1 (5 bases). The CDR3 extends over 13 amino acids. Trimming took off 6 bases at V and 4 bases at J, with 15 bases between the two ends. The germline V gene encodes CDR1 SQVTM and CDR2 ANQGSEA.

V and J are TRBV29-1 and TRBJ2-7, with 7 bases that match TRBD2. CDR1 and CDR2 from the germline V gene are SQVTM and ANQGSEA. V lost 7 bases and J lost 7; bases outside the gene matches: 16. This CDR3 region has 14 residues. Here the CDR3 reads CSAERAGVSREQYF. The CDR3 nucleotides read TGCAGCGCTGAGCGGGCGGGAGTCTCTCGTGAGCAGTACTTC.

The CDR3 reads CAWSAAGGPQTQYF. The CDR3 coding sequence is TGTGCCTGGAGTGCGGCGGGAGGGCCGCAGACCCAGTACTTC. This chain links TRBV30 with TRBJ2-5; the match to TRBD2 covers 9 bases. V lost 1 base to trimming and J lost 6 bases; unmatched junction nucleotides: 6. The CDR3 is 14 amino acids. Germline CDR1 GTSNPN, CDR2 SVGIG (reference sequence).

There are many counts of this clonotype. This chain joins TRBV11-2 and TRBJ2-7; 9 nucleotides align to TRBD1. CDR3 size: 15 residues. Germline V CDR1 and CDR2: SGHAT, FQNNGV. Trimming removed 5 bases from V and 7 bases from J; junction bases left unmatched: 12. DNA of the CDR3: TGTGCCAGCAGCACCTCCGGGACAGGGCGTTGGGAGCAGTACTTC. Amino acid sequence: CASSTSGTGRWEQYF.

In this sample, this clonotype turned up a few times. V and J are TRBV6-1 and TRBJ1-4, with 9 bases that match TRBD1. Germline V gene sequence: CDR1 MNHNS, CDR2 SASEGT. The CDR3 length is 15 residues. V trimming: 11 bases; J trimming: 5 bases; junction bases outside the gene matches: 12. CDR3 sequence reads: CADTPGQGRNEKLFF. The CDR3 DNA follows: TGTGCCGACACACCGGGACAGGGCAGGAATGAAAAACTGTTTTTT.

This clonotype was seen repeatedly, ten times or more. The chain combines TRBV7-2 with TRBJ2-3; no reliable D call. Looked up from germline, CDR1 is SGHTA and CDR2 is FQGNSA. The V and J ends lost 5 bases and 0 bases respectively, with 15 bases between them. This CDR3 spans 16 amino acids. The CDR3 spells CASSLTFMVSTDTQYF. The CDR3 nucleotides read TGTGCCAGCAGCCTTACCTTTATGGTTAGCACAGATACGCAGTATTTT.

This clonotype has a count of ten or more. The chain has TRBV27 and TRBJ2-3; possibly TRBD1 for D (5 bases). This CDR3 spans 14 amino acids. V shed 0 bases and J shed 5 bases, with 9 bases lying between them. Germline loops: CDR1 MNHEY, CDR2 SMNVEV (reference sequence). In nucleotides, the CDR3 is TGTGCCAGCAGTTTATCGACAGTACAAGATACGCAGTATTTT. Its protein is CASSLSTVQDTQYF.

The gene calls are TRBV29-1 and TRBJ1-2; D unclear. The CDR3 sequence is 14 residues long. Germline V gene data show CDR1 as SQVTM and CDR2 as ANQGSEA. V dropped 7 bases and J dropped 8 bases, with 23 bases sitting between them. CDR3 coding DNA: TGCAGCGCTTCCCTTAAAGACCCCTTGGAAGGCTACACCTTC. Translation: CSASLKDPLEGYTF.

This clonotype showed up just a few times. J is TRBJ2-7 and V is TRBV27; possibly TRBD2 for D (6 bases). This CDR3 region has 12 residues. V was shortened by 6 bases and J by 3 bases, with 9 bases between the two germline ends. CDR1 and CDR2 from the germline V gene are MNHEY and SMNVEV (reference sequence). The CDR3 loop is CASRWGVYEQYF. The CDR3 DNA is TGTGCCAGCAGATGGGGGGTCTACGAGCAGTACTTC.

On this clonotype itself: Since no conserved phenylalanine or tryptophan closes the CDR3, a read error is the likely cause. The rearrangement links TRBV5-1 to TRBJ2-1; D gene unclear. CDR3 size: 12 residues. Germline V gene sequence: CDR1 SGHRS, CDR2 YFSETQ. CDR3 nucleotide sequence: TGTGCCAGCAGCCATATTATGGATGAGCAGTTCCTC. Its protein product is CASSHIMDEQFL.

CDR3 in amino acids: CASRSWTATNYGYTF. In DNA form, the CDR3 reads TGTGCCAGCAGGTCGTGGACAGCAACTAACTATGGCTACACCTTC. The chain links TRBV5-4 to TRBJ1-2, with a possible D match to TRBD1 (6 bases). The CDR3 extends over 15 amino acids. Trimming took off 5 bases at V and 0 bases at J, with 14 bases between the two ends. Germline loops: CDR1 SGHNT, CDR2 YYREEE (reference sequence).

This rearrangement joins TRBV19 to TRBJ2-1; 7 nucleotides align to TRBD2. CDR3 length: 15 amino acids. Germline CDR1 LNHDA, CDR2 SQIVND (reference sequence). The J segment lost 5 bases and the V segment lost 3 bases, leaving 7 bases of the junction unmatched. The CDR3 reads CASSISLAENNEQFF. The CDR3 nucleotides are TGTGCCAGTAGTATCAGCCTAGCGGAAAACAATGAGCAGTTCTTC.

The V and J genes are TRBV20-1 and TRBJ2-7; no definite D call. Germline V lookup: CDR1 DFQATT, CDR2 SNEGSKA (reference sequence). Trimming shortened V by 3 bases and J by 2 bases, and 11 bases separated the two germline ends. The CDR3 runs 13 residues. CDR3 nucleotides: TGCAGTGCTAGGGGTGGGAACCCCTACGAGCAGTACTTC. Translating gives CSARGGNPYEQYF.